A single sample is the source of the 20 T cell receptor beta chains below, sequenced in a study of identical twins. A single record per CDR3 protein comes from TCRdb applying MiXCR to the 5' RACE reads. The sample includes around 220,000 distinct CDR3 sequences, roughly a tenth of them seen just once. Sequenced sample: memory T cells sorted from blood. The source of these receptors is a man in his fifties in good health.

About this clonotype itself: It may be a read error: a sequence one base away is much more abundant. The V call is TRBV29-1, the J call TRBJ2-1; TRBD2 matches at 9 bases. Per germline, CDR1 SQVTM and CDR2 ANQGSEA. The CDR3 loop spans 15 amino acids. The CDR3 sequence is CSVARGGGSYNGQFF. CDR3 sequence (DNA): TGCAGCGTAGCACGCGGGGGGGGCTCTTACAATGGGCAGTTCTTC.

The chain recombines TRBV27 with TRBJ2-2; no definite D call. Germline loops: CDR1 MNHEY, CDR2 SMNVEV (reference sequence). Trimming took 0 bases from V and 7 from J, leaving 9 bases between them. The length of the CDR3 is 14 residues. The CDR3 nucleotides read TGTGCCAGCAGTTTATCGCAGGTTGGCGGGGAGCTGTTTTTT. This sequence encodes CASSLSQVGGELFF.

There are a few counts of this clonotype. The chain carries TRBV5-6 and TRBJ2-2; D might be TRBD1 (6 bases). The CDR3 loop spans 17 amino acids. Per the germline V gene, CDR1 is SGHDT and CDR2 is YYEEEE. The germline V and J ends were trimmed by 1 base and 2 bases, with 15 bases remaining between them. The CDR3 reads CASSLPTGIFNTGELFF. CDR3 bases: TGTGCCAGCAGCTTGCCAACAGGGATTTTTAACACCGGGGAGCTGTTTTTT.

The chain has TRBV20-1 and TRBJ1-2; D not resolved. V was clipped by 0 bases and J by 4 bases, with 12 bases between them. Germline CDR1 DFQATT, CDR2 SNEGSKA (reference sequence). The CDR3 runs 14 residues. CDR3: CSARDGQLGYGYTF. The CDR3 DNA sequence: TGCAGTGCTAGAGATGGGCAGTTGGGCTATGGCTACACCTTC.

This clonotype came up many times. The CDR3, as DNA: TGTGCCAGTCCAGTTTGGGCCGGTTTGAACACTGAAGCTTTCTTT. It translates to CASPVWAGLNTEAFF. The chain joins TRBV12-3 or TRBV12-4 to TRBJ1-1, with D unresolved. The CDR3 contains 15 residues. The V gene lost 9 bases and the J gene lost 0 bases, with 17 bases spanning the gap.

A word on this clonotype: The CDR3 does not end in the conserved phenylalanine or tryptophan, so this is likely a read error. This sequence joins TRBV11-2 and TRBJ1-3, with D unclear. V was trimmed by 3 bases and J by 1 base, leaving 4 bases between them. The CDR3 has 13 residues. Looked up from germline, CDR1 is SGHAT and CDR2 is FQNNGV. This CDR3 reads CASSLWSGNTIYS. Here the CDR3 DNA reads TGTGCCAGCAGCTTGTGGTCTGGAAACACCATATATTCT.

This clonotype was observed a few times. The chain links TRBV12-3 or TRBV12-4 to TRBJ2-5; no reliable D call. The CDR3 length is 17 residues. V shed 3 bases and J shed 0 bases, with 17 bases lying between them. Here the CDR3 reads CASSLALRRSYQETQYF. CDR3 DNA sequence: TGTGCCAGCAGTTTGGCCCTAAGACGATCGTACCAAGAGACCCAGTACTTC.

This clonotype was detected ten times or more. The chain recombines TRBV19 with TRBJ1-2, with 7 bases fitting TRBD1. The CDR3 spans 15 residues. From germline, CDR1 is LNHDA and CDR2 SQIVND (reference sequence). The V and J ends lost 8 bases and 9 bases, in that order; junction bases with no gene match: 18. CDR3 protein: CASSDRTAPRWSYTF. The CDR3 DNA sequence: TGTGCCAGTTCGGACAGGACTGCCCCCCGTTGGAGCTACACCTTC.

This clonotype was recorded a few times. The chain has TRBV12-3 or TRBV12-4 and TRBJ2-6, with unresolved D. With 6 bases removed from V and 4 bases from J, the gap between germline ends came to 10 bases. The CDR3 covers 14 residues. In DNA, the CDR3 is TGTGCCAGCAGCTTACAGTTGGGGGCCAACGTCCTGACTTTC. Its translation is CASSLQLGANVLTF.

This clonotype was observed many times. J is TRBJ2-5 and V is TRBV20-1; D possibly corresponds to TRBD2 (6 bases). The CDR3 spans 14 residues. Germline V CDR1 and CDR2: DFQATT, SNEGSKA (reference sequence). Trimming took off 3 bases at V and 4 bases at J, with 15 bases between the two ends. CDR3 bases: TGCAGTGCTAGTCTGCGGGCGCGGGGAGAGACCCAGTACTTC. This sequence encodes CSASLRARGETQYF.

This clonotype was seen many times. The chain links TRBV5-1 to TRBJ1-4; D may be TRBD1 (5 bases). The CDR3 extends over 14 amino acids. Trimming took off 2 bases at V and 4 bases at J, with 9 bases between the two ends. Germline CDR1 and CDR2: SGHRS and YFSETQ. DNA for the CDR3: TGCGCCAGCAGCTTTACAGGAAATAATGAAAAACTGTTTTTT. Its translation: CASSFTGNNEKLFF.

Only a few counts were recorded for this clonotype. V gene TRBV27 combines with J gene TRBJ2-5, with TRBD2 identical over 9 bases. V dropped 4 bases and J dropped 5; count of bases not matched to a gene: 14. CDR1 is MNHEY, CDR2 SMNVEV, per germline (reference sequence). There are 17 residues in the CDR3. CDR3 protein: CASSSPTSGTGGETQYF. As DNA, the CDR3 is TGTGCCAGCAGTTCTCCGACTAGCGGTACTGGAGGGGAGACCCAGTACTTC.

Turning to this clonotype: This could be a read error, since a much larger clone is one nucleotide away. The chain couples TRBV5-1 to TRBJ1-4, with D unclear. The CDR3 is 15 amino acids. CDR1 is SGHRS and CDR2 is YFSETQ in the germline V gene. The V and J ends lost 0 bases and 7 bases respectively, with 13 bases between them. CDR3 protein: CASSLENPGSEKLFF. CDR3 sequence (DNA): TGCGCCAGCAGCTTGGAGAATCCCGGGAGTGAAAAACTGTTTTTT.

The rearrangement links TRBV5-1 to TRBJ2-1, with 11 bases lining up with TRBD2. The length of the CDR3 is 18 residues. The germline gives CDR1 SGHRS, CDR2 YFSETQ. V dropped 2 bases and J dropped 4; count of bases not matched to a gene: 11. The CDR3 DNA reads TGCGCCAGCAGCTTTGGGAGACTAGCGGGAATTGGGTACAATGAGCAGTTCTTC. It yields the protein CASSFGRLAGIGYNEQFF.

The rearrangement links TRBV4-2 to TRBJ2-4, with D possibly TRBD1 on 6 matching bases. Trimming cost V 2 bases and J 13 bases, with 15 bases left between them. Germline V CDR1 and CDR2: LGHNA, YNFKEQ. The CDR3 totals 13 residues. DNA for the CDR3: TGTGCCAGCAGCCAAATTAAGGACAGCTTGCAGTACTTC. Residues: CASSQIKDSLQYF.

This clonotype was seen repeatedly, ten times or more. This rearrangement joins TRBV20-1 to TRBJ2-1, with 12 bases that match TRBD1. The CDR3 contains 14 residues. The germline gives CDR1 DFQATT, CDR2 SNEGSKA (reference sequence). Trimming at V came to 6 bases and at J to 8 bases, leaving 8 bases not matched to a gene. CDR3 DNA sequence: TGCAGTGCAGAACGGGGGACAGGGGGCGATGAGCAGTTCTTC. Translating gives CSAERGTGGDEQFF.

The chain uses TRBV20-1 and TRBJ2-3, with TRBD2 as a possible D gene (6 bases). The CDR3 runs to 16 residues. Trimming took off 1 base at V and 1 base at J, with 15 bases between the two ends. CDR1 is DFQATT and CDR2 is SNEGSKA in the germline V gene (reference sequence). CDR3 loop: CSARAPLAAGTDTQYF. CDR3 bases: TGCAGTGCTAGAGCGCCCTTAGCGGCAGGCACAGATACGCAGTATTTT.

There are many counts of this clonotype. V and J are TRBV6-2 or TRBV6-3 and TRBJ2-2; 10 nucleotides match TRBD1. J was trimmed by 4 bases and V by 6 bases; bases with no gene match: 8. The length of the CDR3 is 16 residues. Germline CDR1 and CDR2: MNHEY and SVGEGT. The CDR3 loop reads CASRPPGQGGTGELFF. The CDR3 nucleotides are TGTGCCAGCAGGCCCCCCGGACAGGGGGGCACCGGGGAGCTGTTTTTT.

V is TRBV24-1 and J is TRBJ2-3; no clear D gene. This CDR3 is built from 12 residues. Deletions cut 3 bases from V and 5 bases from J, with 5 bases between. Germline CDR1 and CDR2: KGHDR and SFDVKD. In nucleotides, the CDR3 is TGTGCCACCAGTGATAGGTTAGATACGCAGTATTTT. Translated: CATSDRLDTQYF.

This clonotype was detected many times. The gene calls are TRBV6-2 or TRBV6-3 and TRBJ2-1; 9 bases align to TRBD2. The CDR3 runs 13 residues. Germline V gene lookup returns CDR1 MNHEY and CDR2 SVGEGT. V gave up 2 bases and J gave up 12 bases; unmatched junction bases: 5. CDR3 sequence (DNA): TGTGCCAGCAGTTACCAGCGGGAGGCGGGGCAGTTCTTC. Translation gives CASSYQREAGQFF.